This T cell receptor (beta chain) was recovered during a study of T cell responses to AZD1222 COVID-19 vaccine (dated by TCRdb to the early 2020s). Regarding the study in general: AZD1222 recipients given second doses at about 4 weeks or at about 12 weeks were pooled, since spike-specific TCR depth and breadth were not found to differ between the two schedules. A total of 230 or so trial participants underwent TCR sequencing, of whom nearly 210 received two doses of AZD1222 and about 25 received two doses of the MenACWY control vaccine. Trial participants were enrolled by age into 18-55, 56-69 and 70-plus year subgroups, with roughly 150, 30 and 60 TCR-sequenced participants respectively.

This clone was observed a few times. Its antigen is still unknown. The record has no base qualities; no much larger clone is one base away. The time point label for this specimen denotes: baseline before first vaccination. Vaccinee samples were obtained from the UK trials COV001 and COV002, which included a single-blind randomized controlled phase 2/3 trial of AZD1222 (ChAdOx1 nCoV-19) in healthy adults. For TCRbeta chain sequencing, PBMC samples from trial participants were taken at day 0 and at day 28 after the second dose. From a lookup of the germline V gene, CDR1 and CDR2 are KGHDR and SFDVKD. For this chain, trimming is 5 bases at the V end and 10 bases at the J end, and the number of junction bases without a gene match is 0. Spanning cysteine to phenylalanine, the CDR3 consists of 12 amino acids. Only the CDR3 portion is preserved as DNA: 36 bases, with reading frame beginning at the first base.

The CDR3 regions of human TCRbeta chains were subjected to immunosequencing. In the source study's methods: TCRs in the repertoires were compared against a reference library of SARS-CoV-2-specific TCRs that had been generated with the MIRA antigen-specificity platform. Breadth meant the fraction of unique TCRs that were SARS-CoV-2-associated, whereas depth meant the fraction of total T cells that were SARS-CoV-2-associated. Using the MIRA data, every spike-specific TCR was mapped to the spike region that the TCR reacted to and assigned to either a CD4 or a CD8 class. Log10-transformed breadth and depth values were compared by one-way ANOVA with Sidak's multiple comparisons tests. The table comes from immuneACCESS by way of TCRdb, which keeps in-frame sequences with V and J called. Part of the clones is missing from these tables; in studies checked, under half for an unresolved V gene and the rest for unknown reasons. That table is the source of V, J and clone size, and D and trimming were worked out from the DNA. This sample has 140,000 to 150,000 clones in its table, and 80% to 90% of those were observed once. About 8% of the sample rests with the top ten.

What the authors observed across the whole study: Nearly half of unique spike-specific TCRs reportedly recognized epitopes outside regions mutated in the B.1.351 and B.1.1.7 variants. In the small 56-69-year group, the increase in depth fell short of significance, most likely because of low power. After two AZD1222 doses, spike-specific TCR breadth and depth were significantly higher than at day 0 and than in MenACWY recipients. Most participants were white British and females outnumbered males, and the authors suggested that clonal diversity may have been underestimated. Because no day 14 peak-response samples were available, repertoires were characterized only after the peak T cell response. Conclusions about previously exposed vaccinees were limited because only 6 or 7 AZD1222 recipients were SARS-CoV-2 seropositive at baseline. The vaccine-associated CD4 TCRs covered the entire spike protein, and the dominant responses fell in regions 160-218 and 743-854.

This receptor was taken from an adult in good health. The chain is encoded by TRBV24-1 joined to TRBJ2-1; a stretch of 11 junction bases matches TRBD2. The material was peripheral blood, obtained on day 0 of AZD1222 vaccination. For the CDR3, the sequence is CATSGLAGEQFF. The DNA reads TGTGCCACCAGTGGACTAGCGGGGGAGCAGTTCTTC.